Listed below are T cell receptor beta chains from one sample, sequenced in a study of identical twins. TCRdb reprocessed the 5' RACE reads via MiXCR and lists one record per CDR3 protein. The table shows roughly 250,000 distinct CDR3 sequences, with around an eighth occurring only once. The sequenced material came from memory (CD45RO+) T cells sorted from blood. The receptors come from a woman aged 18-29 years in good health. The conserved cysteine and the conserved F or W are not part of the CDR3 here. Fields, in order: J gene, V gene, CDR3 protein.

J gene: TRBJ1-1; V gene: TRBV6-2/TRBV6-3; CDR3 protein: ATQGTNTEAF
J gene: TRBJ2-7; V gene: TRBV29-1; CDR3 protein: SVQNPGRSYEQY
J gene: TRBJ1-5; V gene: TRBV7-2; CDR3 protein: ASSLRGGESNQPQH
J gene: TRBJ1-1; V gene: TRBV5-1; CDR3 protein: ASSGQDSTEAF
J gene: TRBJ1-1; V gene: TRBV20-1; CDR3 protein: SALMTAASNTEAF
J gene: TRBJ2-1; V gene: TRBV27; CDR3 protein: ASSGPGAVNEQF
J gene: TRBJ1-2; V gene: TRBV10-3; CDR3 protein: AIGEPGVNGYT
J gene: TRBJ2-3; V gene: TRBV7-3; CDR3 protein: ASSPGQGPTWDTQY
J gene: TRBJ2-3; V gene: TRBV10-3; CDR3 protein: AISLSTDTQY
J gene: TRBJ1-2; V gene: TRBV12-3/TRBV12-4; CDR3 protein: ASSLDGGYT
J gene: TRBJ2-1; V gene: TRBV5-1; CDR3 protein: ASSLRQGRDDEQF
J gene: TRBJ1-4; V gene: TRBV10-3; CDR3 protein: AISDPRDRGDEKLF
J gene: TRBJ2-5; V gene: TRBV5-1; CDR3 protein: ASSYEAVRETQY
J gene: TRBJ1-1; V gene: TRBV11-3; CDR3 protein: ASSLDAWTGNTEAF
J gene: TRBJ2-3; V gene: TRBV12-3/TRBV12-4; CDR3 protein: ASRRDSTQY
J gene: TRBJ2-3; V gene: TRBV9; CDR3 protein: ASSEGPLAGARDTQY
J gene: TRBJ2-1; V gene: TRBV6-5; CDR3 protein: ASSSAEAGGHNEQF
J gene: TRBJ2-7; V gene: TRBV7-2; CDR3 protein: ASSLALMTGGNYEQY
J gene: TRBJ2-1; V gene: TRBV5-1; CDR3 protein: ASSGQGLLNELF
J gene: TRBJ1-2; V gene: TRBV6-2/TRBV6-3; CDR3 protein: ASSRSGSAATGT
J gene: TRBJ2-2; V gene: TRBV12-3/TRBV12-4; CDR3 protein: ASTPGQSFGELF
J gene: TRBJ2-2; V gene: TRBV7-2; CDR3 protein: ASSLAVNTGELF
J gene: TRBJ1-2; V gene: TRBV5-1; CDR3 protein: ASSLWDSNYGYT
J gene: TRBJ2-2; V gene: TRBV7-9; CDR3 protein: ASSGATSAGTGELF
J gene: TRBJ2-1; V gene: TRBV7-2; CDR3 protein: ASSLIRASWNEQF
J gene: TRBJ2-7; V gene: TRBV12-3/TRBV12-4; CDR3 protein: AIKRGGYEQY
J gene: TRBJ2-1; V gene: TRBV7-2; CDR3 protein: ASSPGTTSGRWNEQF
J gene: TRBJ1-6; V gene: TRBV20-1; CDR3 protein: SAGRGSGDSPLH
J gene: TRBJ2-7; V gene: TRBV11-2; CDR3 protein: ASSLEGGGQAVKY
J gene: TRBJ2-4; V gene: TRBV3-1; CDR3 protein: ASSLREKEHIQY